The sequence of this TCR beta chain was determined in a study of blood T cell repertoires in COVID-19. As for the study in general: Spain, Italy and the United States supplied samples that represented acute and convalescent COVID-19. Nucleic acid was either cDNA or gDNA, and it came from T cells, B-cell-depleted T cells, or PBMCs.

CDR3 length: 14 amino acids. V dropped 5 bases and J dropped 9; count of bases not matched to a gene: 5. Germline V gene data show CDR1 as MNHEY and CDR2 as SVGAGI. Authors' data handling: Reference gene primer amplification gave estimated nucleated cell counts. The assay was immunoSEQ multiplex PCR, and TCRdb's table has in-frame clones only and misses some. The D gene and trimming were derived from the DNA, and the V and J assignments and clone size from that table. The sample has around 75,000 clones; approximately 90% are singletons. The specimen sequenced was peripheral blood. The gene calls are TRBV6-5 and TRBJ1-6; 9 bases are a match to TRBD1. This receptor was taken from a human donor in a cohort sampled during active COVID-19. The chain's CDR3 is CASSPPDRGSPLHF. Here the CDR3 DNA reads TGTGCCAGCAGTCCTCCGGACAGGGGTTCACCCCTCCACTTT.